What follows are 10 T cell receptor beta chains derived from one specimen sequenced in a study of T-cell memory formation after mild COVID-19. MiXCR, applied by TCRdb to the 5' RACE reads, yields one record per CDR3 protein. The sample contains 300,000 to 350,000 distinct CDR3 sequences, roughly a fifth of which appear only once. Sequencing was done on a sample of PBMCs or a T cell subset sorted from them (not recorded which). The receptor set was obtained from a man in his late teens or twenties who had mild COVID-19 (a few samples of this study predate the infection). Cell type and time point are not known.

This clonotype was observed a handful of times. The J gene is TRBJ2-5, the V gene TRBV21-1; TRBD1, the D gene given by the table, was not confirmed from the DNA. TRBV21-1 is an annotated pseudogene. The CDR3 length is 15 residues. This chain's CDR3 is CASIPGQGWQETQYF. Written as DNA, the CDR3 is TGTGCCAGCATCCCGGGACAGGGATGGCAAGAGACCCAGTACTTC.

The chain carries TRBV6-2 or TRBV6-3 and TRBJ2-3, with D unclear. This CDR3 contains 12 residues. Deletions cut 2 bases from V and 13 bases from J, with 13 bases between. Germline V CDR1 and CDR2: MNHEY, SVGEGT. CDR3 region: CASSYPNSFKYF. In nucleotides, the CDR3 is TGTGCCAGCAGTTACCCGAATAGCTTCAAGTATTTT.

This clonotype was picked up a small number of times. V is TRBV20-1 and J is TRBJ1-4; 8 positions match TRBD1. CDR1 and CDR2 from the germline V gene are DFQATT and SNEGSKA (reference sequence). The junction had 10 bases not matched to a gene; V was cut back by 6 bases and J by 7 bases. This CDR3 region has 14 residues. CDR3 sequence (DNA): TGCAGTGCCCCTTATTTCGACAGGGGTGAAAAACTGTTTTTT. Translation gives CSAPYFDRGEKLFF.

CDR3 sequence (DNA): TGTGCCAGCACCCAGACGGGGGACCAAGAGACCCAGTACTTC. Amino acids: CASTQTGDQETQYF. The chain couples TRBV6-2 or TRBV6-3 to TRBJ2-5, with D maybe TRBD2 (6 bases). The V gene's germline CDR1 is MNHEY and CDR2 SVGEGT. The germline V and J ends were trimmed by 7 bases and 0 bases, with 12 bases remaining between them. The CDR3 loop spans 14 amino acids.

This sequence joins TRBV20-1 and TRBJ2-1, with D perhaps being TRBD1 or TRBD2 (6 bases each). This CDR3 is built from 11 residues. Germline CDR1 is DFQATT and CDR2 is SNEGSKA (reference sequence). Between the trimmed V and J ends, which lost 0 bases and 15 bases, there was a span of 12 bases. In nucleotides, the CDR3 is TGCAGTGCTAGAGAGAGGGGGAGGTGGTTCTTC. This translates into CSARERGRWFF.

The rearrangement joins TRBV6-5 to TRBJ1-1, with no clear D. Germline CDR1 reads MNHEY; CDR2 reads SVGAGI. CDR3 length: 12 amino acids. Trimming pared 0 bases from V and 7 bases from J, leaving 6 bases between. CDR3 sequence reads: CASSYSGVEAFF. In DNA form, the CDR3 reads TGTGCCAGCAGTTACTCTGGTGTTGAAGCTTTCTTT.

In this sample, this clonotype turned up a few times. V and J are TRBV7-3 and TRBJ1-2, with 7 positions matching TRBD1. CDR3 size: 13 residues. The germline V gene encodes CDR1 SGHTA and CDR2 FQGTGA. Germline trimming cut 3 bases from V and 8 bases from J; bases unmatched to any gene: 6. CDR3 in DNA: TGTGCCAGCAGCTTCGACAGGGAGGGGGGCTACACCTTC. Translation gives CASSFDREGGYTF. The variable domain in full, with the rest retrieved from reference TRBV7-3 and TRBJ1-2, is GAGVSQTPSNKVTEKGKYVELRCDPISGHTALYWYRQSLGQGPEFLIYFQGTGAADDSGLPNDRFFAVRPEGSVSTLKIQRTERGDSAVYLCASSFDREGGYTFGSGTRLTVV.

This chain joins TRBV12-3 or TRBV12-4 and TRBJ1-1; unclear D gene. The CDR3 covers 10 residues. V lost 7 bases and J lost 5, with 5 bases in between. The CDR3 spells CASIGTEAFF. CDR3 bases: TGTGCCAGCATCGGAACTGAAGCTTTCTTT.

The chain recombines TRBV7-3 with TRBJ2-6; no clear D gene. Germline V gene sequence: CDR1 SGHTA, CDR2 FQGTGA. V was clipped by 1 base and J by 0 bases, with 7 bases between them. The CDR3 has 16 residues. The CDR3 region has the DNA TGTGCCAGCAGCTTAATTGACACCTCTGGGGCCAACGTCCTGACTTTC. Residues: CASSLIDTSGANVLTF.

The chain uses TRBV7-9 and TRBJ1-3; D gene unclear. Trimming took off 1 base at V and 0 bases at J, with 7 bases between the two ends. CDR1 and CDR2 (germline): SEHNR, FQNEAQ (reference sequence). CDR3 length: 15 residues. The CDR3 nucleotides read TGTGCCAGCAGCTTAGTGGGCAACTCTGGAAACACCATATATTTT. Protein product: CASSLVGNSGNTIYF.